This T cell receptor (beta chain) came from a study of identical twins. The V gene lost 1 base and the J gene lost 5 bases, with 9 bases spanning the gap. Germline values: CDR1 SGHDN, CDR2 FVKESK. This CDR3 has 13 amino acids. Only healthy Caucasians were enrolled as donors. Study-wide results and limits: Sharing of beta out-of-frame sequences by twins showed a weaker excess. Zero-insertion findings could be partly confounded by invariant cells (MAIT and iNKT cells). Abundant beta clonotypes from cord blood bore fewer insertions; memory repertoires lacked this pattern.

TCRdb reprocessed the 5' RACE reads with MiXCR, giving one entry per CDR3 protein. The sample lists 450,000 to 650,000 distinct CDR3 sequences; around 9.6% were seen once. In regard to this clonotype: The antigen remains unidentified.

These sequences were also reported in another study, on yellow fever vaccine responses in identical twins.

The rearrangement links TRBV14 to TRBJ2-7; a weak D match, TRBD2 (5 bases). The sequenced material came from PBMCs. The sequence derives from a woman under 30 in good health. The CDR3 DNA reads as TGTGCCAGCAGCCAAGGTTACGGGAACGAGCAGTACTTC. As protein: CASSQGYGNEQYF. The whole variable domain, filled in from reference TRBV14 and TRBJ2-7, reads EAGVTQFPSHSVIEKGQTVTLRCDPISGHDNLYWYRRVMGKEIKFLLHFVKESKQDESGMPNNRFLAERTGGTYSTLKVQPAELEDSGVYFCASSQGYGNEQYFGPGTRLTVT.